The 29 T cell receptor beta chains listed next were all sequenced from one sample in a study of cytomegalovirus exposure and HLA in healthy donors (dated by TCRdb to about 2017). Preparation of the library involved the immunoSEQ multiplex PCR assay. For the multiplex PCR, a mixture combining 60 forward primers for TCR Vbeta segments and 13 reverse primers for TCR Jbeta segments was used. TCRdb limited this immuneACCESS table to in-frame rearrangements with V and J called. A share of clones is missing; checked studies link under half to unresolved V genes, and the rest is unexplained. The sample table records about 140,000 clones. The ten largest clonotypes hold over 2% of the sample. What was sequenced was PBMCs. These receptors came from a woman under 30 in good health and CMV-seronegative.

V and J are TRBV19 and TRBJ2-1; TRBD2 agrees at 13 bases. Trimming cost V 3 bases and J 5 bases; bases outside gene matches: 1. This CDR3 spans 15 amino acids. The germline CDR1 and CDR2 sequences are LNHDA and SQIVND (reference sequence). CDR3 in amino acids: CASSIGLAGDNEQFF. The CDR3 bases are TGTGCCAGTAGTATTGGACTAGCGGGAGACAATGAGCAGTTCTTC.

J is TRBJ1-5 and V is TRBV28; D perhaps matches TRBD1 (5 bases). The germline V gene encodes CDR1 MDHEN and CDR2 SYDVKM. Trimming cost V 2 bases and J 9 bases, with 20 bases left between them. This CDR3 has 16 residues. CDR3 nucleotide sequence: TGTGCCAGCAGTTTAATGGGCTCAGGGCGAGAATCGCCCCAGCATTTT. Translating gives CASSLMGSGRESPQHF.

The V and J genes are TRBV25-1 and TRBJ1-2; D not resolved. CDR1 and CDR2 from the germline V gene are MGHDK and SYGVNS. Trimming cost V 2 bases and J 6 bases, with 16 bases left between them. CDR3 length: 15 residues. CDR3 coding DNA: TGTGCCAGCAGTGAAAAAAGTGCGGCTTCGGATGGCTACACCTTC. Its protein product is CASSEKSAASDGYTF.

The chain carries TRBV25-1 and TRBJ2-1, with 14 bases that match TRBD2. The CDR3 is 16 residues long. CDR1 is MGHDK, CDR2 SYGVNS, per germline. V lost 6 bases, J lost 8 bases, and 9 bases stayed unmatched. The CDR3 DNA follows: TGTGCCAGCAGCGAAACCGGGACTAGCGGGAGCTATGAGCAGTTCTTC. The encoded protein is CASSETGTSGSYEQFF.

This CDR3 is CASSLSPGTNEQFF. The CDR3 DNA follows: TGTGCCAGCAGCCTAAGCCCGGGAACCAATGAGCAGTTCTTC. This chain connects TRBV7-9 to TRBJ2-1, with D possibly being TRBD2 (5 bases). Trimming cost V 5 bases and J 6 bases, with 14 bases left between them. Germline values: CDR1 SEHNR, CDR2 FQNEAQ (reference sequence). This CDR3 is 14 amino acids long.

The chain carries TRBV9 and TRBJ2-2; 9 nucleotides agree with TRBD2. After removal of 2 bases from V and 4 bases from J, the junction contained 3 bases not matched to a gene. This CDR3 is 15 amino acids long. Germline CDR1 reads SGDLS; CDR2 reads YYNGEE. The CDR3 DNA reads as TGTGCCAGCAGCGTGGAGACTAGCGGCACCGGGGAGCTGTTTTTT. Translation: CASSVETSGTGELFF. The whole variable domain, remainder taken from reference TRBV9 and TRBJ2-2, is DSGVTQTPKHLITATGQRVTLRCSPRSGDLSVYWYQQSLDQGLQFLIQYYNGEERAKGNILERFSAQQFPDLHSELNLSSLELGDSALYFCASSVETSGTGELFFGEGSRLTVL.

The rearrangement joins TRBV29-1 to TRBJ2-2; TRBD1 aligns across 7 bases. Germline V CDR1 and CDR2: SQVTM, ANQGSEA. The CDR3 totals 14 residues. The junction had 3 bases not matched to a gene; V was cut back by 4 bases and J by 1 base. CDR3 sequence: CSVGGTENTGELFF. CDR3 DNA: TGCAGCGTTGGGGGGACAGAGAACACCGGGGAGCTGTTTTTT.

The gene calls are TRBV19 and TRBJ2-1, with D perhaps TRBD1 (6 bases). V was trimmed by 0 bases and J by 14 bases, leaving 14 bases between them. This CDR3 spans 13 amino acids. Germline lookup yields CDR1 LNHDA and CDR2 SQIVND (reference sequence). CDR3 amino acids: CASSIEQGEVEFF. CDR3 nucleotide sequence: TGTGCCAGTAGTATAGAACAGGGAGAGGTGGAGTTCTTC. Supplemented by reference TRBV19 and TRBJ2-1, the full variable domain reads DGGITQSPKYLFRKEGQNVTLSCEQNLNHDAMYWYRQDPGQGLRLIYYSQIVNDFQKGDIAEGYSVSREKKESFPLTVTSAQKNPTAFYLCASSIEQGEVEFFGPGTRLTVL.

The V call is TRBV19, the J call TRBJ2-3, with D possibly matching TRBD2 (7 bases). The V end was cut by 3 bases, the J end by 4 bases, with 11 bases between. Germline lookup yields CDR1 LNHDA and CDR2 SQIVND (reference sequence). This CDR3 comprises 14 residues. The CDR3 DNA follows: TGTGCCAGTAGTATTACGGGGGGCGCAGATACGCAGTATTTT. Translated: CASSITGGADTQYF. The whole variable domain, remainder taken from reference TRBV19 and TRBJ2-3, is DGGITQSPKYLFRKEGQNVTLSCEQNLNHDAMYWYRQDPGQGLRLIYYSQIVNDFQKGDIAEGYSVSREKKESFPLTVTSAQKNPTAFYLCASSITGGADTQYFGPGTRLTVL.

The chain recombines TRBV10-3 with TRBJ2-7; 9 nucleotides agree with TRBD2. With V trimmed by 7 bases and J by 5 bases, 12 bases remained unmatched. Germline values: CDR1 ENHRY, CDR2 SYGVKD. The CDR3 consists of 15 residues. The CDR3 is CAITPTGLASDEQYF. The CDR3 DNA follows: TGTGCCATCACCCCTACGGGACTAGCTTCTGACGAGCAGTACTTC.

V and J are TRBV4-2 and TRBJ2-7, with TRBD2 identical over 9 bases. After removal of 1 base from V and 4 bases from J, the junction contained 5 bases not matched to a gene. There are 15 residues in the CDR3. The germline V gene encodes CDR1 LGHNA and CDR2 YNFKEQ. The CDR3 nucleotides read TGTGCCAGCAGCCAAGCTAGCGGGACTGGTTACGAGCAGTACTTC. Amino acid sequence: CASSQASGTGYEQYF.

V and J are TRBV4-3 and TRBJ1-4; D ambiguous. The V end lost 0 bases, the J end lost 5 bases, and 13 bases lay between the germline ends. Germline V gives CDR1 LGHNA, CDR2 YSLEER. The CDR3 is 16 amino acids. The CDR3 protein is CASSQDLSQVNEKLFF. The CDR3 coding sequence is TGCGCCAGCAGCCAAGATCTTAGTCAGGTGAATGAAAAACTGTTTTTT.

As regards this clone: A read error is likely, as this CDR3 ends without the conserved phenylalanine or tryptophan. This sequence joins TRBV29-1 and TRBJ1-2; 9 bases align to TRBD1. Losses at the gene ends were 6 bases for V and 0 bases for J; bases not matched to a gene: 11. The CDR3 is made up of 16 amino acids. Looked up from germline, CDR1 is SQVTM and CDR2 is ANQGSEA. CDR3 residues: CSVTLDRDRANYGYTI. CDR3 sequence (DNA): TGCAGCGTCACACTAGACCGGGACAGGGCTAACTATGGCTACACCATC.

This chain uses TRBV29-1 with TRBJ2-7; 8 bases line up with TRBD2. The CDR3 loop spans 14 amino acids. V dropped 1 base and J dropped 3; count of bases not matched to a gene: 5. The germline gives CDR1 SQVTM, CDR2 ANQGSEA. CDR3 DNA: TGCAGCGTTGAAGGCTCGGGGGGGAACTACGAGCAGTACTTC. Its translation is CSVEGSGGNYEQYF.

This chain links TRBV30 with TRBJ1-3; weak D call: TRBD1 (5 bases). The CDR3 is made up of 15 amino acids. V lost 4 bases, J lost 1 base, and 14 bases lay in between. Per the germline V gene, CDR1 is GTSNPN and CDR2 is SVGIG (reference sequence). DNA of the CDR3: TGTGCCTGGACCTTGACAGAAATATCTGGAAACACCATATATTTT. Encoded protein: CAWTLTEISGNTIYF. Full variable domain (remainder filled in from reference TRBV30 and TRBJ1-3): SQTIHQWPATLVQPVGSPLSLECTVEGTSNPNLYWYRQAAGRGLQLLFYSVGIGQISSEVPQNLSASRPQDRQFILSSKKLLLSDSGFYLCAWTLTEISGNTIYFGEGSWLTVV.

The rearrangement links TRBV18 to TRBJ2-2; maybe TRBD2 (5 bases). CDR1 is KGHSH and CDR2 is LQKENI in the germline V gene. The CDR3 has 15 amino acids. V was cut by 2 bases and J by 4 bases, with 11 bases left in between. The CDR3 loop reads CASSPIPGSTGELFF. The DNA of the CDR3 is TGTGCCAGCTCACCAATTCCGGGGAGCACCGGGGAGCTGTTTTTT.

The chain has TRBV19 and TRBJ2-6; 10 bases agree with TRBD1. The CDR3 is 19 amino acids. The V gene end was trimmed by 9 bases and the J gene end by 0 bases; junction bases not matched to a gene: 14. Per the germline V gene, CDR1 is LNHDA and CDR2 is SQIVND (reference sequence). The CDR3 nucleotides are TGTGCCAGCCCGGCGCCTAGACAGGGGGCGATCTCTGGGGCCAACGTCCTGACTTTC. This translates into CASPAPRQGAISGANVLTF.

This sequence joins TRBV19 and TRBJ2-2; D is possibly TRBD2 (6 bases). Germline V lookup: CDR1 LNHDA, CDR2 SQIVND (reference sequence). V lost 3 bases and J 1 base, leaving 12 bases between the germline ends. There are 16 residues in the CDR3. This CDR3 is CASSIGGRVNTGELFF. Here the CDR3 DNA reads TGTGCCAGTAGTATCGGGGGACGGGTGAACACCGGGGAGCTGTTTTTT.

The CDR3 region has the DNA TGTGCCTGGGCCCCAGATCCAACTAATGAAAAACTGTTTTTT. It specifies CAWAPDPTNEKLFF. The chain carries TRBV30 and TRBJ1-4; D is uncertain. Trimming removed 5 bases at V and 0 bases at J, with 10 bases between. Germline V gene lookup returns CDR1 GTSNPN and CDR2 SVGIG (reference sequence). The CDR3 runs 14 residues. Full variable domain (missing parts from reference TRBV30 and TRBJ1-4): SQTIHQWPATLVQPVGSPLSLECTVEGTSNPNLYWYRQAAGRGLQLLFYSVGIGQISSEVPQNLSASRPQDRQFILSSKKLLLSDSGFYLCAWAPDPTNEKLFFGSGTQLSVL.

The rearrangement uses TRBV6-5 and TRBJ1-4, with 8 bases matching TRBD1. The germline gives CDR1 MNHEY, CDR2 SVGAGI. The V gene end was trimmed by 5 bases and the J gene end by 7 bases; junction bases not matched to a gene: 6. CDR3 size: 14 residues. The CDR3 reads CASSGRQGFEKLFF. In DNA, the CDR3 is TGTGCCAGCAGTGGACGACAGGGGTTTGAAAAACTGTTTTTT.

This CDR3 is CASSLTGGEQPQHF. The DNA for the CDR3 is TGCGCCAGCAGCTTGACAGGGGGCGAACAGCCCCAGCATTTT. The J gene is TRBJ1-5, the V gene TRBV5-1; 9 bases map to TRBD1. Germline loops: CDR1 SGHRS, CDR2 YFSETQ. The CDR3 runs 14 residues. J lost 7 bases, V lost 1 base, and 3 bases had no gene match.

The chain employs TRBV29-1 and TRBJ2-1, with TRBD2 matching 7 bases. There are 13 residues in the CDR3. Germline values: CDR1 SQVTM, CDR2 ANQGSEA. The V and J ends lost 1 base and 8 bases, in that order; junction bases with no gene match: 5. For the CDR3, the DNA is TGCAGCGTTGAAGGACTGGGGGGGGATGAGCAGTTCTTC. Translating gives CSVEGLGGDEQFF.

CDR3 DNA: TGTGCCAGCAGCCCGGGGACAGGTTTCAATCAGCCCCAGCATTTT. It codes for CASSPGTGFNQPQHF. The rearrangement links TRBV11-3 to TRBJ1-5; 8 bases fit TRBD1. This CDR3 region has 15 residues. Unmatched junction bases numbered 6, after V lost 5 bases and J lost 3 bases. Germline V lookup: CDR1 SGHNT, CDR2 YENEEA.

CDR3 region: CASSLNRGYGYTF. CDR3 coding DNA: TGCGCCAGCAGCTTGAACAGGGGCTATGGCTACACCTTC. This chain uses TRBV5-1 with TRBJ1-2; TRBD1 aligns across 7 bases. The ends lost 1 base at V and 4 bases at J; junction bases unmatched: 1. This CDR3 has 13 residues. Germline V gene lookup returns CDR1 SGHRS and CDR2 YFSETQ. Filled out from reference TRBV5-1 and TRBJ1-2, the complete variable domain reads KAGVTQTPRYLIKTRGQQVTLSCSPISGHRSVSWYQQTPGQGLQFLFEYFSETQRNKGNFPGRFSGRQFSNSRSEMNVSTLELGDSALYLCASSLNRGYGYTFGSGTRLTVV.

The chain links TRBV2 to TRBJ2-1; 8 bases map to TRBD2. The CDR3 covers 15 residues. Germline lookup yields CDR1 SNHLY and CDR2 FYNNEI. The J segment lost 5 bases and the V segment lost 6 bases, leaving 9 bases of the junction unmatched. The CDR3 DNA sequence: TGTGCCAGCAGCGTTTTGGGACTAGGGAACAATGAGCAGTTCTTC. This codes for CASSVLGLGNNEQFF.

The chain employs TRBV7-9 and TRBJ2-1; 15 nucleotides align to TRBD2. CDR3 size: 16 residues. Trimming cost V 6 bases and J 9 bases; bases outside gene matches: 9. CDR1 and CDR2 (germline): SEHNR, FQNEAQ (reference sequence). CDR3 nucleotide sequence: TGTGCCAGCAGTTTCCCGGGACTAGCGGGAGGTCCTGAGCAGTTCTTC. It yields the protein CASSFPGLAGGPEQFF.

The J gene is TRBJ2-1, the V gene TRBV30; tentative D call: TRBD2 (6 bases). V was clipped by 1 base and J by 6 bases, with 16 bases between them. CDR1 is GTSNPN and CDR2 is SVGIG in the germline V gene (reference sequence). This CDR3 region has 15 residues. The CDR3 sequence: CAWSDAPGLRNEQFF. CDR3 DNA: TGTGCCTGGAGTGATGCCCCGGGACTCCGCAATGAGCAGTTCTTC. The full variable domain, with the rest looked up from reference TRBV30 and TRBJ2-1, is SQTIHQWPATLVQPVGSPLSLECTVEGTSNPNLYWYRQAAGRGLQLLFYSVGIGQISSEVPQNLSASRPQDRQFILSSKKLLLSDSGFYLCAWSDAPGLRNEQFFGPGTRLTVL.

The chain uses TRBV28 and TRBJ2-2; D gene uncertain. The CDR3 consists of 12 residues. The V and J ends lost 6 bases and 2 bases respectively, with 4 bases between them. Germline CDR1 is MDHEN and CDR2 is SYDVKM. For the CDR3, the DNA is TGTGCCAGCAGCAGAAACACCGGGGAGCTGTTTTTT. It translates to CASSRNTGELFF.

CDR3 protein: CASSESGVGKETQYF. CDR3 DNA: TGTGCCAGCAGTGAATCGGGGGTGGGTAAAGAGACCCAGTACTTC. The chain couples TRBV2 to TRBJ2-5; D is possibly TRBD2 (6 bases). The V end was cut by 2 bases, the J end by 3 bases, with 13 bases between. The CDR3 runs 15 residues. Germline V CDR1 and CDR2: SNHLY, FYNNEI.